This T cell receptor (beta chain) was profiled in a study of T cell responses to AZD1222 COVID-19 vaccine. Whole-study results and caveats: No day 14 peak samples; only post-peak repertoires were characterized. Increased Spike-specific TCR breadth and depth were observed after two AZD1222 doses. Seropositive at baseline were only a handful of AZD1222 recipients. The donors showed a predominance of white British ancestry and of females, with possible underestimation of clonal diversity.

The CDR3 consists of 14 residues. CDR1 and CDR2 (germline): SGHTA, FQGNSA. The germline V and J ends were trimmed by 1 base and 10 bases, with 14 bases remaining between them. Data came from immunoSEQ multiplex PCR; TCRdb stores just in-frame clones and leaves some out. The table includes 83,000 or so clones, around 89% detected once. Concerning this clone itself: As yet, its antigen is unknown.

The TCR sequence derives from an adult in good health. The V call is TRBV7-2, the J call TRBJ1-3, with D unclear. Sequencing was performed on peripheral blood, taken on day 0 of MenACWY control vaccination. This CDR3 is CASSLGATRGTIYF. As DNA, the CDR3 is TGTGCCAGCAGCTTAGGTGCGACTCGGGGAACCATATATTTT.